A selection of T cell receptor beta chains follows, all from one sample in a study of shared clonotypes between healthy human individuals. Sequencing used immunoSEQ multiplex PCR; TCRdb keeps in-frame clones, though not all of them. The data show about 2.2 million clones, with 93% seen just once and less than 2% held by the top ten. Sequenced: naive CD8+ T cells from PBMCs. Receptors were obtained from a man between 18 and 29 years old in good health. Some clones in this sample may be carry-over from other donors' samples. CDR3s include the opening cysteine and the closing phenylalanine or tryptophan. The D gene is left open where the match is weak. The listing skips clone size in some rows; elsewhere it reads once, few, many or a size class.

d_call: -
v_call: TRBV7-8
j_call: TRBJ1-2
clone_size: few
cdr3_aa: CASSLASGRDYGYTF
cdr3_nt: TGTGCCAGCAGCTTAGCATCAGGCAGAGACTATGGCTACACCTTC

d_call: -
v_call: TRBV4-1
j_call: TRBJ1-4
clone_size: -
cdr3_aa: CASSQRSGEKLFF
cdr3_nt: TGCGCCAGCAGCCAACGATCGGGGGAAAAACTGTTTTTT

d_call: -
v_call: TRBV25-1
j_call: TRBJ1-5
clone_size: -
cdr3_aa: CASSAGVNQPQHF
cdr3_nt: TGTGCCAGCAGTGCAGGGGTCAATCAGCCCCAGCATTTT

d_call: -
v_call: TRBV4-1
j_call: TRBJ1-1
clone_size: -
cdr3_aa: CASSQDRSRTAAFF
cdr3_nt: TGCGCCAGCAGCCAAGATAGGTCTCGGACAGCAGCTTTCTTT

d_call: -
v_call: TRBV2
j_call: TRBJ2-7
clone_size: -
cdr3_aa: CASSALLAYEQYF
cdr3_nt: TGTGCCAGCAGTGCGCTCCTGGCCTACGAGCAGTACTTC

d_call: TRBD2
v_call: TRBV13
j_call: TRBJ2-2
clone_size: -
cdr3_aa: CASTPSTSETTGELFF
cdr3_nt: TGTGCCAGCACCCCCTCCACTAGCGAAACCACCGGGGAGCTGTTTTTT

d_call: TRBD2
v_call: TRBV2
j_call: TRBJ2-2
clone_size: -
cdr3_aa: CASSPKLAGVGNTGELFF
cdr3_nt: TGTGCCAGCAGCCCCAAACTAGCGGGAGTTGGTAACACCGGGGAGCTGTTTTTT

d_call: -
v_call: TRBV6-1
j_call: TRBJ2-1
clone_size: -
cdr3_aa: CASSGAKYNEQFF
cdr3_nt: TGTGCCAGCAGCGGGGCAAAATACAATGAGCAGTTCTTC

d_call: -
v_call: TRBV27
j_call: TRBJ2-1
clone_size: -
cdr3_aa: CASSLRDWRNEQFF
cdr3_nt: TGTGCCAGCAGTTTAAGGGACTGGCGCAATGAGCAGTTCTTC

d_call: -
v_call: TRBV18
j_call: TRBJ1-5
clone_size: few
cdr3_aa: CASSPSWDSYNQPQHF
cdr3_nt: TGTGCCAGCTCACCGTCCTGGGACTCATACAATCAGCCCCAGCATTTT

d_call: -
v_call: TRBV19
j_call: TRBJ2-1
clone_size: -
cdr3_aa: CASSPQGGLYNEQFF
cdr3_nt: TGTGCCAGTAGTCCCCAAGGGGGGCTTTACAATGAGCAGTTCTTC

d_call: TRBD1
v_call: TRBV6-5
j_call: TRBJ2-7
clone_size: -
cdr3_aa: CASSSTGEAYEQYF
cdr3_nt: TGTGCCAGCAGTTCGACAGGGGAGGCCTACGAGCAGTACTTC

d_call: -
v_call: TRBV6-5
j_call: TRBJ1-2
clone_size: once
cdr3_aa: CASSYSTRVRYGYTF
cdr3_nt: TGTGCCAGCAGTTACTCGACGAGGGTTAGGTATGGCTACACCTTC

d_call: -
v_call: TRBV29-1
j_call: TRBJ2-5
clone_size: -
cdr3_aa: CSVEDGERGAWETQYF
cdr3_nt: TGCAGCGTTGAAGATGGGGAAAGGGGGGCGTGGGAGACCCAGTACTTC

d_call: TRBD1
v_call: TRBV14
j_call: TRBJ1-1
clone_size: -
cdr3_aa: CASSHRKGQGNTEAFF
cdr3_nt: TGTGCCAGCAGCCACAGAAAGGGACAGGGGAACACTGAAGCTTTCTTT

d_call: -
v_call: TRBV6-1
j_call: TRBJ1-1
clone_size: -
cdr3_aa: CASLQTLNTEAFF
cdr3_nt: TGTGCCAGCTTACAGACACTGAACACTGAAGCTTTCTTT

d_call: TRBD1
v_call: TRBV10-3
j_call: TRBJ2-1
clone_size: -
cdr3_aa: CAISDLGGQGASYNEQFF
cdr3_nt: TGTGCCATCAGTGATCTGGGGGGACAGGGGGCCTCCTACAATGAGCAGTTCTTC

d_call: -
v_call: TRBV7-9
j_call: TRBJ1-5
clone_size: -
cdr3_aa: CASSSDSRNQPQHF
cdr3_nt: TGTGCCAGCAGCTCGGACAGCCGAAATCAGCCCCAGCATTTT

d_call: -
v_call: TRBV28
j_call: TRBJ2-7
clone_size: -
cdr3_aa: CASSGIITGRGHEQYF
cdr3_nt: TGTGCCAGCAGTGGGATAATTACAGGGCGAGGCCACGAGCAGTACTTC

d_call: -
v_call: TRBV28
j_call: TRBJ1-1
clone_size: -
cdr3_aa: CASSLHRSEAFF
cdr3_nt: TGTGCCAGCAGCTTACACCGGAGTGAAGCTTTCTTT

d_call: TRBD2
v_call: TRBV28
j_call: TRBJ2-1
clone_size: -
cdr3_aa: CASSLLLAGGLSLYNEQFF
cdr3_nt: TGTGCCAGCAGTTTATTACTAGCGGGAGGGCTATCCCTCTACAATGAGCAGTTCTTC

d_call: -
v_call: TRBV7-6
j_call: TRBJ1-5
clone_size: -
cdr3_aa: CASSFPGAGQPQHF
cdr3_nt: TGTGCCAGCAGCTTCCCAGGGGCGGGACAGCCCCAGCATTTT

d_call: TRBD2
v_call: TRBV10-2
j_call: TRBJ2-7
clone_size: -
cdr3_aa: CASSSTGLAYSSYEQYF
cdr3_nt: TGCGCCAGCAGCAGTACGGGACTAGCGTATTCCTCCTACGAGCAGTACTTC

d_call: -
v_call: TRBV6-1
j_call: TRBJ2-7
clone_size: -
cdr3_aa: CASRTRTAWEQYF
cdr3_nt: TGTGCCAGCAGGACAAGGACAGCGTGGGAGCAGTACTTC

d_call: -
v_call: TRBV18
j_call: TRBJ1-1
clone_size: once
cdr3_aa: CASSPGPERWIEAFF
cdr3_nt: TGTGCCAGCTCACCCGGACCCGAAAGGTGGATTGAAGCTTTCTTT

d_call: -
v_call: TRBV6-5
j_call: TRBJ2-7
clone_size: -
cdr3_aa: CASSYTPGHYSYEQYF
cdr3_nt: TGTGCCAGCAGTTACACCCCGGGACACTACTCCTACGAGCAGTACTTC

d_call: TRBD2
v_call: TRBV19
j_call: TRBJ2-7
clone_size: -
cdr3_aa: CASSMPAGGSYEQYF
cdr3_nt: TGTGCCAGTAGTATGCCAGCGGGAGGCTCCTACGAGCAGTACTTC

d_call: -
v_call: TRBV19
j_call: TRBJ2-7
clone_size: -
cdr3_aa: CATANPQGSEQYF
cdr3_nt: TGTGCCACCGCGAACCCACAGGGCTCCGAGCAGTACTTC

d_call: -
v_call: TRBV27
j_call: TRBJ2-7
clone_size: -
cdr3_aa: CASSLRPRGEQYF
cdr3_nt: TGTGCCAGCAGTTTACGTCCCCGGGGCGAGCAGTACTTC

d_call: TRBD1
v_call: TRBV9
j_call: TRBJ2-7
clone_size: once
cdr3_aa: CASSKTGTGSSEQYF
cdr3_nt: TGTGCCAGCAGCAAAACCGGGACAGGGAGTTCCGAGCAGTACTTC

d_call: -
v_call: TRBV4-3
j_call: TRBJ2-1
clone_size: -
cdr3_aa: CASSQDRFGYNEQFF
cdr3_nt: TGCGCCAGCAGCCAAGATCGTTTTGGTTACAATGAGCAGTTCTTC

d_call: -
v_call: TRBV2
j_call: TRBJ2-1
clone_size: once
cdr3_aa: CASSDSTYNEQFF
cdr3_nt: TGTGCCAGCAGTGACAGTACCTACAATGAGCAGTTCTTC

d_call: -
v_call: TRBV29-1
j_call: TRBJ2-7
clone_size: -
cdr3_aa: CSVAPVGQISYEQYF
cdr3_nt: TGCAGCGTTGCCCCAGTCGGACAGATCTCCTACGAGCAGTACTTC

d_call: -
v_call: TRBV14
j_call: TRBJ2-7
clone_size: -
cdr3_aa: CASSQEQRGSYEQYF
cdr3_nt: TGTGCCAGCAGCCAAGAGCAACGGGGATCCTACGAGCAGTACTTC

d_call: -
v_call: TRBV13
j_call: TRBJ2-7
clone_size: -
cdr3_aa: CASSLAPVGSEQYF
cdr3_nt: TGTGCCAGCAGCTTGGCCCCAGTGGGTAGCGAGCAGTACTTC

d_call: -
v_call: TRBV9
j_call: TRBJ1-1
clone_size: few
cdr3_aa: CASSLGGSTEAFF
cdr3_nt: TGTGCCAGCAGCCTGGGGGGGTCCACTGAAGCTTTCTTT

d_call: -
v_call: TRBV15
j_call: TRBJ2-7
clone_size: many
cdr3_aa: CATSRASAYEQYF
cdr3_nt: TGTGCCACCAGCAGAGCTTCGGCCTACGAGCAGTACTTC

d_call: -
v_call: TRBV7-6
j_call: TRBJ2-7
clone_size: -
cdr3_aa: CASSLNGGNEQYF
cdr3_nt: TGTGCCAGCAGCCTAAACGGAGGGAACGAGCAGTACTTC

d_call: TRBD1
v_call: TRBV27
j_call: TRBJ2-5
clone_size: -
cdr3_aa: CASSLLPGQGQETQYF
cdr3_nt: TGTGCCAGCAGTTTACTTCCCGGACAGGGCCAAGAGACCCAGTACTTC

d_call: TRBD2
v_call: TRBV28
j_call: TRBJ2-7
clone_size: -
cdr3_aa: CASSSGLANSYEQYF
cdr3_nt: TGTGCCAGCAGTTCCGGACTAGCGAACTCCTACGAGCAGTACTTC